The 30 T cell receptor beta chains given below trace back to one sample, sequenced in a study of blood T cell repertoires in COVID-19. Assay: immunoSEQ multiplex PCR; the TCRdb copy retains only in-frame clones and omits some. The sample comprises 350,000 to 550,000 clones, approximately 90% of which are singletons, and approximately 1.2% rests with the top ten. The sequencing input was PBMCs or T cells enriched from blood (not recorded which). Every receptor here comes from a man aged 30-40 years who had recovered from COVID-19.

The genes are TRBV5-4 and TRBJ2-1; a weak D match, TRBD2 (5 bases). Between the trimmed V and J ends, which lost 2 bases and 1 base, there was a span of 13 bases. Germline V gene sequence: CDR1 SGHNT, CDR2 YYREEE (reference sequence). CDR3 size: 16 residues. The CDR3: CASSFSGIRSYNEQFF. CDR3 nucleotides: TGTGCCAGCAGCTTTTCGGGGATTAGGTCCTACAATGAGCAGTTCTTC.

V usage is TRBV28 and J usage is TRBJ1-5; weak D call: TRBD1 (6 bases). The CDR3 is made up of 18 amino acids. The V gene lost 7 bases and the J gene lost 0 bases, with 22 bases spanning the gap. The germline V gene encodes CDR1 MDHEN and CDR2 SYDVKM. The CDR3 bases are TGTGCCAGCAACAAGCTTTTGTCCTTGGGGGCTAGCAATCAGCCCCAGCATTTT. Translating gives CASNKLLSLGASNQPQHF.

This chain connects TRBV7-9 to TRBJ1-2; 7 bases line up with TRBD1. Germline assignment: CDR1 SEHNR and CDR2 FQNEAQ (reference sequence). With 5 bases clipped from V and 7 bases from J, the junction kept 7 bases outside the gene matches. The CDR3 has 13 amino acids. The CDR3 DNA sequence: TGTGCCAGCAGCGGCCCGACAGGGACTGGCTACACCTTC. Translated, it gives CASSGPTGTGYTF.

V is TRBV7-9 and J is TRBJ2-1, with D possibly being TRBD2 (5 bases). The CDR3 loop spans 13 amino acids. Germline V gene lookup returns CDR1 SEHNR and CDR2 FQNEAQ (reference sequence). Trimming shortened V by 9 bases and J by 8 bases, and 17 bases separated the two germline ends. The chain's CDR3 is CARASGPGDEQFF. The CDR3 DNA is TGTGCCAGGGCCAGCGGCCCTGGGGATGAGCAGTTCTTC.

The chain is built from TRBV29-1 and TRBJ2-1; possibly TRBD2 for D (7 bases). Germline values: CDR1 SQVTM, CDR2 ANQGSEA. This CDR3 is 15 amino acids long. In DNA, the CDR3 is TGCACCATGGCCAGGGAGGGGGGCTCCTACAATGAGCAGTTCTTC. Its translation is CTMAREGGSYNEQFF.

The CDR3 reads CASSLDRVIVYGYTF. In DNA, the CDR3 is TGTGCCAGCAGCCTGGATCGGGTTATAGTTTATGGCTACACCTTC. The J gene is TRBJ1-2, the V gene TRBV7-2; D gene ambiguous. CDR1 SGHTA and CDR2 FQGNSA come from the germline V gene. This CDR3 region has 15 residues. V was clipped by 5 bases and J by 5 bases, with 18 bases between them.

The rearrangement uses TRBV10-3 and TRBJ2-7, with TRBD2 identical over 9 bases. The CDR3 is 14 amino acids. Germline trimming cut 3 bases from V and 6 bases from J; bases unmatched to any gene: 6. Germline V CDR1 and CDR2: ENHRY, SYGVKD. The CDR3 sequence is CAISDLAGSTEQYF. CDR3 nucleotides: TGTGCCATCAGTGACCTAGCGGGATCGACCGAGCAGTACTTC.

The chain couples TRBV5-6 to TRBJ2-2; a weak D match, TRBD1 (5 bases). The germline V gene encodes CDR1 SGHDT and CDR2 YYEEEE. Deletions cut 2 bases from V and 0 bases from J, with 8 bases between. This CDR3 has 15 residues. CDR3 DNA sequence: TGTGCCAGCAGCTTAGCCAGGGCGAACACCGGGGAGCTGTTTTTT. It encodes CASSLARANTGELFF. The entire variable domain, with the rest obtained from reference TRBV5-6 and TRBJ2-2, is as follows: DAGVTQSPTHLIKTRGQQVTLRCSPKSGHDTVSWYQQALGQGPQFIFQYYEEEERQRGNFPDRFSGHQFPNYSSELNVNALLLGDSALYLCASSLARANTGELFFGEGSRLTVL.

The CDR3: CASSPGLAGAPWYF. CDR3 coding DNA: TGCGCCAGCAGCCCCGGACTAGCGGGGGCCCCATGGTACTTC. This rearrangement joins TRBV5-1 to TRBJ2-7, with 13 bases aligning to TRBD2. This CDR3 has 14 residues. CDR1 is SGHRS and CDR2 is YFSETQ in the germline V gene. V lost 4 bases and J lost 12; bases outside the gene matches: 10.

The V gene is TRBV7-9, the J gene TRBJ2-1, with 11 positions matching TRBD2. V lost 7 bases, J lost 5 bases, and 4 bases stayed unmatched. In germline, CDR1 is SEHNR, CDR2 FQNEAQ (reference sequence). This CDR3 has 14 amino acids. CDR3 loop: CASTLAGGHNEQFF. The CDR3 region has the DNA TGTGCCAGCACCCTAGCGGGAGGCCACAATGAGCAGTTCTTC.

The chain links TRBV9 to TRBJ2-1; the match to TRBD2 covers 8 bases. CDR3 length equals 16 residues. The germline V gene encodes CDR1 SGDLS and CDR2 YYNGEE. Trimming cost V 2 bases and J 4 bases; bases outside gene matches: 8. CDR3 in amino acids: CASSVSSGSFYNEQFF. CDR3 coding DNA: TGTGCCAGCAGCGTGTCGAGCGGGAGTTTTTACAATGAGCAGTTCTTC.

The CDR3 loop is CASSEAQYSGANVLTF. The CDR3 nucleotides are TGTGCCAGCAGTGAAGCACAGTACTCTGGGGCCAACGTCCTGACTTTC. The chain combines TRBV2 with TRBJ2-6; no firm D call. CDR3 length: 16 amino acids. The germline gives CDR1 SNHLY, CDR2 FYNNEI. Trimming shortened V by 0 bases and J by 0 bases, and 6 bases separated the two germline ends.

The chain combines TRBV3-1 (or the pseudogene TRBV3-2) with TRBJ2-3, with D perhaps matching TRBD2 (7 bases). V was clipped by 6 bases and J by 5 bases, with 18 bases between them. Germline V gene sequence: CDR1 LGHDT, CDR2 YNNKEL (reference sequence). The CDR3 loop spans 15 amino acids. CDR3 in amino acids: CASSLAGGHGDTQYF. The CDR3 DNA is TGTGCCAGCAGTCTCGCCGGGGGGCATGGAGATACGCAGTATTTT.

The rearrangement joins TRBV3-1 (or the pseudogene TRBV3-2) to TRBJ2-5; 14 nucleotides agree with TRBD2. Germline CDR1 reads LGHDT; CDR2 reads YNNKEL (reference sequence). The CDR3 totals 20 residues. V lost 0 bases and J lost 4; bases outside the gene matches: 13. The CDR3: CASSQDYPTGTSGSRETQYF. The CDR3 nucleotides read TGTGCCAGCAGCCAAGACTACCCGACGGGGACTAGCGGGAGTAGAGAGACCCAGTACTTC.

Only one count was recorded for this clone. The CDR3 is CASSLAGSNTGELFF. The DNA of the CDR3 is TGTGCCAGCAGTCTAGCGGGATCGAACACCGGGGAGCTGTTTTTT. V and J are TRBV27 and TRBJ2-2; 9 bases are shared with TRBD2. Looked up from germline, CDR1 is MNHEY and CDR2 is SMNVEV (reference sequence). V shed 5 bases, J shed 0 bases, and the junction held 1 base outside the gene matches. This CDR3 has 15 amino acids.

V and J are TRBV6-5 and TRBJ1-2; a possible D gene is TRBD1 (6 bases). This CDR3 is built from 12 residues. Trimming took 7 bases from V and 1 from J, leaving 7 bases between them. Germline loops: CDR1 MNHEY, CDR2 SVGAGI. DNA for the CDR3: TGTGCCAGCATGGACAGTAACTATGGCTACACCTTC. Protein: CASMDSNYGYTF.

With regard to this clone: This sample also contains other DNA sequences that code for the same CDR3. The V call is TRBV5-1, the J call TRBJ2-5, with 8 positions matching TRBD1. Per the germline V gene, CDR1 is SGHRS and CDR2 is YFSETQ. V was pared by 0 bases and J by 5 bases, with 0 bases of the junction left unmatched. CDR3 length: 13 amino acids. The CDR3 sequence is CASSLGQGETQYF. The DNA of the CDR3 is TGCGCCAGCAGCTTGGGACAGGGGGAGACCCAGTACTTC.

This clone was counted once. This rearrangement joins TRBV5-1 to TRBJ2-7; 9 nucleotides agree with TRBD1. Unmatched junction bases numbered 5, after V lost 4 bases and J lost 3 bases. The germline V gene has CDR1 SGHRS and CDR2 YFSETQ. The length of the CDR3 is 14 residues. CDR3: CASSQGQGIYEQYF. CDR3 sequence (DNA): TGCGCCAGCAGCCAAGGACAGGGGATCTACGAGCAGTACTTC.

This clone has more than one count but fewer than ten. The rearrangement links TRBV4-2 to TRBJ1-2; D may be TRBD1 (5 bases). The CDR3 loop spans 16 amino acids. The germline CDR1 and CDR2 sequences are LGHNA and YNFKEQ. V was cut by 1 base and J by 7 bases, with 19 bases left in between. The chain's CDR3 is CASSQGVNQGFGGYTF. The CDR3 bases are TGTGCCAGCAGCCAAGGGGTAAATCAGGGCTTTGGTGGCTACACCTTC.

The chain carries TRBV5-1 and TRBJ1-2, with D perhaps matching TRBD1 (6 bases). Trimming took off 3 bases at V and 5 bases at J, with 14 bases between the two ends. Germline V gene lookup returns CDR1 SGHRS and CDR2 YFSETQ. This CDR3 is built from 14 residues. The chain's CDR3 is CASSSGQNSYGYTF. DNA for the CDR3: TGCGCCAGCAGCTCTGGACAGAACAGTTATGGCTACACCTTC.

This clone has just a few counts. The CDR3 DNA sequence: TGTGCCAGCATCCCGGGACAGTGGGATTCACCCCTCCACTTT. It codes for CASIPGQWDSPLHF. V gene TRBV28 combines with J gene TRBJ1-6, with 7 bases that match TRBD1. V lost 7 bases and J lost 8; bases outside the gene matches: 8. The CDR3 has 14 residues. The germline gives CDR1 MDHEN, CDR2 SYDVKM.

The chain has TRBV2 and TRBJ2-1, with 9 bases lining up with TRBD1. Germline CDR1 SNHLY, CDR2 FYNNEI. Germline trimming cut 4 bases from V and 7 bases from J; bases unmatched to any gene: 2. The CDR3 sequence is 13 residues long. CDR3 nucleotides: TGTGCCAGCAGTGGACAGGGGGGGAATGAGCAGTTCTTC. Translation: CASSGQGGNEQFF.

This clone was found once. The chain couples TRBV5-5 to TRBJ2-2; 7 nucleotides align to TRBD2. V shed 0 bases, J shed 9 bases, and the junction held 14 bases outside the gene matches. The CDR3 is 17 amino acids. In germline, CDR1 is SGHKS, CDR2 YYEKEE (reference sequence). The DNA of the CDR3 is TGTGCCAGCAGCTTGGGCTTTACTAGCGCGGAGGCTCGGGAGCTGTTTTTT. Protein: CASSLGFTSAEARELFF. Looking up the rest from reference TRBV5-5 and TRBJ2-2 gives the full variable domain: DAGVTQSPTHLIKTRGQQVTLRCSPISGHKSVSWYQQVLGQGPQFIFQYYEKEERGRGNFPDRFSARQFPNYSSELNVNALLLGDSALYLCASSLGFTSAEARELFFGEGSRLTVL.

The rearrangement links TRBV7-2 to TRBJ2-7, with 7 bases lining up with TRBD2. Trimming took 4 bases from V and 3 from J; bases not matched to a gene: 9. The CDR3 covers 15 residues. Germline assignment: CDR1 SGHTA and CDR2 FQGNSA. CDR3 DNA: TGTGCCAGCAGCTCCCAGCTAGCGGAGAGCTACGAGCAGTACTTC. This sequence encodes CASSSQLAESYEQYF.

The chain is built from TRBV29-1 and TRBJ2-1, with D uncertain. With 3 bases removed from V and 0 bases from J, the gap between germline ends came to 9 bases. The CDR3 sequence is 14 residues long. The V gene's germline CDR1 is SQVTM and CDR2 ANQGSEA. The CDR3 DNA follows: TGCAGCGTTGAGAGTCTAGTCTCCTACAATGAGCAGTTCTTC. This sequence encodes CSVESLVSYNEQFF.

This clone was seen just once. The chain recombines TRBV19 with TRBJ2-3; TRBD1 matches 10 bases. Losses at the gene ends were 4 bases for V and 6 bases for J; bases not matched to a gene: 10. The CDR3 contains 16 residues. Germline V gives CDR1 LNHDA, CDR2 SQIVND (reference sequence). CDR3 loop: CASSKPGQGFSDTQYF. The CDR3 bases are TGTGCCAGTAGTAAACCGGGACAGGGGTTTTCGGATACGCAGTATTTT.

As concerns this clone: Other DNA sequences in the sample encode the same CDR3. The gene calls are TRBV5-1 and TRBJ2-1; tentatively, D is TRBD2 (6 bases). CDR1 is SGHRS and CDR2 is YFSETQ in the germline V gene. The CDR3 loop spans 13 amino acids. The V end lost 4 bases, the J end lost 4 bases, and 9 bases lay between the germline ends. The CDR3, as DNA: TGCGCCAGCAGCCTAGGGACTTACAATGAGCAGTTCTTC. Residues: CASSLGTYNEQFF.

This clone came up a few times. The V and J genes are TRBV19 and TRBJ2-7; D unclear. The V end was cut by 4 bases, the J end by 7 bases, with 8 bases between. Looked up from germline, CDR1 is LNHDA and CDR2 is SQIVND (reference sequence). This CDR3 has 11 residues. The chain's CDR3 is CASSTGREQYF. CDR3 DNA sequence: TGTGCCAGTAGTACAGGAAGGGAGCAGTACTTC.

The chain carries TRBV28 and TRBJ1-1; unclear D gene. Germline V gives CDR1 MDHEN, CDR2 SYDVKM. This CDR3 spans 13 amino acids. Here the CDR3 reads CVTEEPSTAEAFF. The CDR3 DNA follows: TGTGTGACGGAAGAACCTAGTACGGCTGAAGCTTTCTTT. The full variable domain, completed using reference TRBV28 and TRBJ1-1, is DVKVTQSSRYLVKRTGEKVFLECVQDMDHENMFWYRQDPGLGLRLIYFSYDVKMKEKGDIPEGYSVSREKKERFSLILESASTNQTSMYLCVTEEPSTAEAFFGQGTRLTVV.

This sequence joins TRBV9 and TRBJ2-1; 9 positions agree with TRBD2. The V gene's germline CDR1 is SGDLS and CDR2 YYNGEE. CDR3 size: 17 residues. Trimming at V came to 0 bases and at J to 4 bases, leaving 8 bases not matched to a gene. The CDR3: CASSVDGPSGIYNEQFF. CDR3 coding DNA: TGTGCCAGCAGCGTAGATGGGCCTAGCGGGATTTACAATGAGCAGTTCTTC.